These 30 T cell receptor beta chains were sequenced from one sample in a study of T cells in Graves' hyperthyroidism and ophthalmopathy. It was RNA transcripts that yielded the amplified TCR beta CDR3 regions. Initially, a first-round RT-PCR of the TCR CDR3 employed the HTBI primer set. In TCRdb, the multiplex PCR reads were re-called with MiXCR into one record per CDR3 protein. Of about 500,000 distinct CDR3 sequences detected, 15% to 20% appear once; the ten largest clones hold around 18%. The sample was blood. Source of these receptors: a woman aged 18-35 years with Graves' hyperthyroidism.

This clonotype was observed at least ten times. The V gene is TRBV7-9, the J gene TRBJ2-7, with D maybe TRBD1 (6 bases). V was trimmed by 1 base and J by 3 bases, leaving 13 bases between them. Germline V gene lookup returns CDR1 SEHNR and CDR2 FQNEAQ (reference sequence). The CDR3 spans 15 residues. The CDR3 loop is CASSLGDIPYYEQYF. The CDR3 DNA reads as TGTGCCAGCAGCTTAGGGGACATCCCGTACTACGAGCAGTACTTC.

This clonotype was counted ten times or more. This chain connects TRBV18 to TRBJ1-1; D is uncertain. CDR3 length: 14 amino acids. V was pared by 3 bases and J by 4 bases, with 12 bases between. CDR1 and CDR2 from the germline V gene are KGHSH and LQKENI. The CDR3 DNA is TGTGCCAGCTCACCTCTACTGGACTCCACTGAAGCTTTCTTT. As protein: CASSPLLDSTEAFF.

This chain uses TRBV5-6 with TRBJ2-3; 8 nucleotides match TRBD1. This CDR3 has 18 residues. The V and J ends lost 2 bases and 3 bases, in that order; junction bases with no gene match: 14. Germline V gives CDR1 SGHDT, CDR2 YYEEEE. In DNA form, the CDR3 reads TGTGCCAGCAGCTTCCCCGCCGTCCAGGACAGGGCGACAGATACGCAGTATTTT. Protein sequence: CASSFPAVQDRATDTQYF.

The chain is built from TRBV20-1 and TRBJ2-1; no firm D call. Trimming left V 0 bases short and J 7 bases short, with 13 bases between. This CDR3 has 14 residues. Germline lookup yields CDR1 DFQATT and CDR2 SNEGSKA (reference sequence). The CDR3 loop is CSARDLLGVNEQFF. CDR3 nucleotide sequence: TGCAGTGCTAGAGATCTTCTAGGCGTAAATGAGCAGTTCTTC.

This clonotype came up once. This chain links TRBV10-2 with TRBJ1-4; TRBD1 agrees at 9 bases. The CDR3 runs 16 residues. The germline V gene encodes CDR1 WSHSY and CDR2 SAAADI. The V gene end was trimmed by 5 bases and the J gene end by 6 bases; junction bases not matched to a gene: 10. As DNA, the CDR3 is TGCGCCAGCAGTTCCGGTCACAGGGGGCGCGATGAAAAACTGTTTTTT. Translation gives CASSSGHRGRDEKLFF.

The chain carries TRBV29-1 and TRBJ2-7; possible D gene TRBD2, 5 bases. The CDR3 is 12 amino acids. V was pared by 7 bases and J by 6 bases, with 16 bases between. Germline-derived CDR1 and CDR2 are SQVTM and ANQGSEA. This CDR3 reads CSALDGVSEQYF. The DNA of the CDR3 is TGCAGCGCCCTTGACGGGGTGAGCGAGCAGTACTTC.

This clonotype was seen ten or more times. The chain carries TRBV11-2 and TRBJ2-3; 10 bases map to TRBD2. V lost 5 bases and J lost 5; bases outside the gene matches: 10. The CDR3 runs 16 residues. CDR1 and CDR2 (germline): SGHAT, FQNNGV. CDR3 coding DNA: TGTGCCAGCAGCCGTAACGTTCTAGCGGGAGTAGATACGCAGTATTTT. Its translation: CASSRNVLAGVDTQYF.

This clonotype appeared many times. The chain is built from TRBV28 and TRBJ2-3; 8 bases agree with TRBD1. Losses at the gene ends were 11 bases for V and 2 bases for J; bases not matched to a gene: 12. This CDR3 comprises 15 residues. Germline V CDR1 and CDR2: MDHEN, SYDVKM. CDR3 residues: CAVTAGGLITDTQYF. The CDR3 DNA is TGTGCCGTTACCGCAGGGGGCCTTATCACAGATACGCAGTATTTT.

The chain couples TRBV9 to TRBJ2-7; D might be TRBD1 (5 bases). CDR1 and CDR2 from the germline V gene are SGDLS and YYNGEE. V lost 4 bases, J lost 4 bases, and 21 bases lay in between. CDR3 length: 16 residues. This CDR3 is CASSPQAGIGEYEQYF. In DNA form, the CDR3 reads TGTGCCAGCAGCCCACAGGCAGGAATTGGGGAATACGAGCAGTACTTC.

On this clonotype itself: The junction departs from the called germline gene at one end, perhaps through a read error. The V call is TRBV19, the J call TRBJ2-2; TRBD1 might be the D (6 bases). The CDR3 consists of 15 residues. The germline gives CDR1 LNHDA, CDR2 SQIVND (reference sequence). In DNA, the CDR3 is TGTGCCAGTAGTATCCGGGACATTCACACCGGGGAGCTGTCTTTT. It codes for CASSIRDIHTGELSF.

This clonotype has more than one count but fewer than ten. This rearrangement joins TRBV29-1 to TRBJ2-4, with D hard to call. Germline loops: CDR1 SQVTM, CDR2 ANQGSEA. Trimming left V 0 bases short and J 4 bases short, with 7 bases between. This CDR3 comprises 13 residues. CDR3 in DNA: TGCAGCGTTGAAGATCGGATGAAAAACATTCAGTACTTC. Protein product: CSVEDRMKNIQYF.

This chain links TRBV15 with TRBJ1-5; no definite D call. Trimming stripped 8 bases from V and 0 bases from J, with 8 bases between. CDR3 length equals 13 residues. Germline V lookup: CDR1 LNHNV, CDR2 YYDKDF (reference sequence). This chain's CDR3 is CATARSSNQPQHF. DNA of the CDR3: TGTGCCACCGCCCGCAGTAGCAATCAGCCCCAGCATTTT.

This clonotype was counted only a few times. V is TRBV25-1 and J is TRBJ2-1; D is unclear. V was cut by 4 bases and J by 5 bases, with 15 bases left in between. The CDR3 runs 15 residues. The germline V gene has CDR1 MGHDK and CDR2 SYGVNS. The CDR3 sequence is CASSGTGPANNEQFF. CDR3 coding DNA: TGTGCCAGCAGTGGGACCGGACCGGCCAACAATGAGCAGTTCTTC.

This clonotype was counted a few times. The chain employs TRBV7-2 and TRBJ2-5, with 9 bases matching TRBD2. Germline loops: CDR1 SGHTA, CDR2 FQGNSA. Trimming took 5 bases from V and 4 from J; bases not matched to a gene: 11. The CDR3 is made up of 16 amino acids. CDR3 DNA: TGTGCCAGCAGCCGAACTAGCGGGCGCCTTCCAGAGACCCAGTACTTC. It specifies CASSRTSGRLPETQYF.

This clonotype occurred a few times. The V and J genes are TRBV3-1 and TRBJ2-7, with a possible D match to TRBD1 (7 bases). The CDR3 runs to 15 residues. V gave up 4 bases and J gave up 0 bases, with 13 bases separating them. Per the germline V gene, CDR1 is LGHDT and CDR2 is YNNKEL (reference sequence). The CDR3 sequence: CASSPGGTSSYEQYF. Written as DNA, the CDR3 is TGTGCCAGCAGCCCAGGGGGGACGAGCTCCTACGAGCAGTACTTC.

The chain uses TRBV7-3 and TRBJ1-3; D is possibly TRBD1 (5 bases). The germline V gene has CDR1 SGHTA and CDR2 FQGTGA. The CDR3 runs to 15 residues. V was clipped by 5 bases and J by 2 bases, with 13 bases between them. In DNA form, the CDR3 reads TGTGCCAGCAGCCTAAGGAGGGGAACTGGAAACACCATATATTTT. This sequence encodes CASSLRRGTGNTIYF.

A few counts support this clonotype. The rearrangement uses TRBV9 and TRBJ2-3; 8 bases are a match to TRBD2. The CDR3 loop spans 14 amino acids. Germline CDR1 is SGDLS and CDR2 is YYNGEE. The trim removed 3 bases at V and 4 bases at J, leaving 4 bases unmatched. CDR3 in DNA: TGTGCCAGCAGCGAAAGCGGGGGCCCAGATACGCAGTATTTT. Translated, it gives CASSESGGPDTQYF.

This chain connects TRBV14 to TRBJ1-1; D is unresolved. This CDR3 comprises 14 residues. The germline V gene encodes CDR1 SGHDN and CDR2 FVKESK. V lost 4 bases, J lost 3 bases, and 12 bases lay in between. The CDR3, as DNA: TGTGCCAGCAGCCGAAAAGTTCGGGACACTGAAGCTTTCTTT. Protein: CASSRKVRDTEAFF. Full variable domain (missing parts from reference TRBV14 and TRBJ1-1): EAGVTQFPSHSVIEKGQTVTLRCDPISGHDNLYWYRRVMGKEIKFLLHFVKESKQDESGMPNNRFLAERTGGTYSTLKVQPAELEDSGVYFCASSRKVRDTEAFFGQGTRLTVV.

In its sample, this clonotype was seen many times. The chain employs TRBV28 and TRBJ2-7; 7 bases are a match to TRBD1. This CDR3 comprises 14 residues. Trimming removed 5 bases from V and 5 bases from J; junction bases left unmatched: 9. The germline CDR1 and CDR2 sequences are MDHEN and SYDVKM. As DNA, the CDR3 is TGTGCCAGCAGTGACTACAGGGGAGTCAACGAGCAGTACTTC. This encodes CASSDYRGVNEQYF.

This clonotype was counted at least ten times. This sequence joins TRBV6-1 and TRBJ2-1; the match to TRBD2 covers 16 bases. V shed 10 bases, J shed 4 bases, and the junction held 4 bases outside the gene matches. Germline values: CDR1 MNHNS, CDR2 SASEGT. The CDR3 contains 15 residues. The CDR3 is CATWGLAGGYNEQFF. The CDR3 DNA sequence: TGTGCCACCTGGGGACTAGCGGGAGGGTACAATGAGCAGTTCTTC.

This clonotype has a count of ten or more. V gene TRBV28 combines with J gene TRBJ2-1; TRBD1 aligns across 7 bases. Trimming cost V 2 bases and J 4 bases; bases outside gene matches: 5. The CDR3 is 15 amino acids. Per the germline V gene, CDR1 is MDHEN and CDR2 is SYDVKM. The DNA for the CDR3 is TGTGCCAGCAGTTTAGGACAGGCTCTTTACAATGAGCAGTTCTTC. Its protein is CASSLGQALYNEQFF.

This clonotype was observed at least ten times. The V gene is TRBV11-3, the J gene TRBJ2-5, with a weak D call TRBD2 (5 bases). CDR3 length equals 14 residues. V was pared by 2 bases and J by 4 bases, with 11 bases between. Germline assignment: CDR1 SGHNT and CDR2 YENEEA. The CDR3, as DNA: TGTGCCAGCAGCTTAACGGGGTGGAGAGAGACCCAGTACTTC. Amino acids: CASSLTGWRETQYF.

This clonotype has only a few counts. This chain joins TRBV2 and TRBJ2-6; a possible D gene is TRBD2 (6 bases). Per the germline V gene, CDR1 is SNHLY and CDR2 is FYNNEI. The CDR3 extends over 16 amino acids. V was shortened by 7 bases and J by 0 bases, with 13 bases between the two germline ends. CDR3 protein: CASTLGLLSGANVLTF. In nucleotides, the CDR3 is TGTGCCAGCACCTTGGGACTGCTCTCTGGGGCCAACGTCCTGACTTTC. Looking up the rest from reference TRBV2 and TRBJ2-6 gives the full variable domain: EPEVTQTPSHQVTQMGQEVILRCVPISNHLYFYWYRQILGQKVEFLVSFYNNEISEKSEIFDDQFSVERPDGSNFTLKIRSTKLEDSAMYFCASTLGLLSGANVLTFGAGSRLTVL.

This clonotype was found a few times. The chain is built from TRBV20-1 and TRBJ2-1; D could derive from TRBD1 or TRBD2 (6 bases each). CDR3 length: 14 amino acids. The germline V gene encodes CDR1 DFQATT and CDR2 SNEGSKA (reference sequence). V dropped 5 bases and J dropped 2 bases, with 13 bases sitting between them. CDR3 sequence reads: CSAERGETYNEQFF. For the CDR3, the DNA is TGCAGTGCTGAGAGGGGGGAAACCTACAATGAGCAGTTCTTC.

The V and J genes are TRBV11-3 and TRBJ1-2; TRBD1 aligns across 11 bases. The CDR3 is 13 amino acids. Unmatched junction bases numbered 3, after V lost 5 bases and J lost 7 bases. Germline loops: CDR1 SGHNT, CDR2 YENEEA. CDR3 sequence: CASSRTGGSGYTF. The CDR3 DNA sequence: TGTGCCAGCAGCAGGACAGGGGGCTCTGGCTACACCTTC.

Of note for this clonotype: Being one base from a much bigger clone, this may be a read error. This rearrangement joins TRBV10-3 to TRBJ1-1; D uncertain. The V gene's germline CDR1 is ENHRY and CDR2 SYGVKD. The ends were cut back, 4 bases at V and 0 bases at J, with 9 bases in the middle. This CDR3 spans 14 amino acids. In nucleotides, the CDR3 is TGTGCCATCAGTGTCCGGTCGATGAACACTGAAGCTTTCTTT. The encoded protein is CAISVRSMNTEAFF.

CDR3 sequence: CSVGGWDAGSGNTIYF. The CDR3 DNA is TGCAGCGTTGGAGGGTGGGACGCTGGCTCTGGAAACACCATATATTTT. The gene calls are TRBV29-1 and TRBJ1-3, with a tentative D call TRBD1 (5 bases). The CDR3 is 16 amino acids. Trimming cost V 4 bases and J 0 bases, with 16 bases left between them. CDR1 SQVTM and CDR2 ANQGSEA come from the germline V gene.

This clonotype was found many times. This chain joins TRBV28 and TRBJ1-2; D might be TRBD1 (6 bases). Germline V gene lookup returns CDR1 MDHEN and CDR2 SYDVKM. This CDR3 is 14 amino acids long. Trimming took 6 bases from V and 8 from J, leaving 19 bases between them. The CDR3 coding sequence is TGTGCCAGCAGCTCCCGGGGGCAAAGGGGAGGCTACACCTTC. This encodes CASSSRGQRGGYTF.

At least ten counts were recorded for this clonotype. The chain combines TRBV27 with TRBJ2-3; TRBD2 matches at 7 bases. The CDR3 spans 14 residues. Germline trimming cut 4 bases from V and 3 bases from J; bases unmatched to any gene: 4. Germline assignment: CDR1 MNHEY and CDR2 SMNVEV (reference sequence). The CDR3 nucleotides read TGTGCCAGCAGTTCTTTCGGGAGGACAGATACGCAGTATTTT. Its translation is CASSSFGRTDTQYF.

This clonotype appeared a few times. The chain uses TRBV14 and TRBJ2-1; D is ambiguous. CDR1 is SGHDN, CDR2 FVKESK, per germline. The V gene lost 0 bases and the J gene lost 8 bases, with 11 bases spanning the gap. CDR3 length: 14 residues. DNA of the CDR3: TGTGCCAGCAGCCAAGATTGGTTTTCCGATGAGCAGTTCTTC. Its protein is CASSQDWFSDEQFF.